The T cell receptor beta chain under discussion was sequenced for a study of OX40 agonist ivuxolimab in advanced cancers. Study information: With a range of about 20 to 79, age averaged approximately 54 years, and nearly 85% were male.

V was cut by 3 bases and J by 0 bases, with 12 bases left in between. CDR3 size: 15 residues. Germline V lookup: CDR1 SGHNT, CDR2 YYREEE (reference sequence). Study findings and constraints: At doses 0.1 to 3.0 mg/kg, CD4+ and CD8+ clones expanded.

A remark on this clone: Antigen: not known.

Sequenced by immunoSEQ multiplex PCR; TCRdb stores in-frame clones only, minus some. The sample has 80,000 to 100,000 clones, 90% to 95% seen once. The sequencing here drew on CD4+ or CD8+ T cells sorted from blood, taken in a trial of the OX40 agonist ivuxolimab. The V and J genes are TRBV5-4 and TRBJ1-2; D is ambiguous. The receptor comes from an adult with an advanced solid tumor such as melanoma, head and neck, liver or kidney cancer. As DNA, the CDR3 is TGTGCCAGCAGCTCTATCCGGGAAGCTAACTATGGCTACACCTTC. This sequence encodes CASSSIREANYGYTF.